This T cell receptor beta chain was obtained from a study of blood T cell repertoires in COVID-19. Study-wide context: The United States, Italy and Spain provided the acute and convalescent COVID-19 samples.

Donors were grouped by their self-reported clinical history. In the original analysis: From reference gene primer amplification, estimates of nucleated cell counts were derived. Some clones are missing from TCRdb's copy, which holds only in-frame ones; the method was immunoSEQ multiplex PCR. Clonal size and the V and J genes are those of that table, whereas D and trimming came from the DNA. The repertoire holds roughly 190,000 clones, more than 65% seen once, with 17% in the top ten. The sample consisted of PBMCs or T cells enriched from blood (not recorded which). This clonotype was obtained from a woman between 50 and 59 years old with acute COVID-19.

The CDR3 sequence is CASSALKLVFGYTF. The CDR3 coding sequence is TGTGCCAGCAGCGCACTAAAATTGGTGTTTGGCTACACCTTC. The chain couples TRBV28 to TRBJ1-2; D not certain. V was shortened by 6 bases and J by 7 bases, with 18 bases between the two germline ends. Germline loops: CDR1 MDHEN, CDR2 SYDVKM. The CDR3 loop spans 14 amino acids.